This TCR beta chain was profiled in a study of shared clonotypes between healthy human individuals. Turning to the study itself: Per donor, CD8 memory used one plate, CD8 naive used two, CD4 memory used three and CD4 naive used three.

Naive CD8 isolation took CD45RO-negative cells positively selected for CCR7 and excluded terminally differentiated effector memory CD45RA+ cells. All donors were Caucasian adults living in Nashville, Tennessee. Notes on this clone: Its antigen is unidentified.

Overall study findings and caveats: Even with large depth, rarefaction showed that sorted-subset sequencing was incomplete. Generally, naive subsets came out with larger estimated richness than memory subsets.

This CDR3 is 13 amino acids long. Losses at the gene ends were 2 bases for V and 6 bases for J; bases not matched to a gene: 4. Germline V gives CDR1 MNHEY, CDR2 SVGAGI. Method: immunoSEQ multiplex PCR; TCRdb's copy keeps in-frame clones and lacks some. The table lists millions of clones, approximately 94% of them singletons. The sequence derives from a man aged 18 to 29 in good health. The chain couples TRBV6-5 to TRBJ2-7; 7 bases match TRBD1. The sample was naive CD8+ T cells sorted from blood. CDR3 region: CASSYQTGSEQYF. Written as DNA, the CDR3 is TGTGCCAGCAGTTACCAGACAGGGAGCGAGCAGTACTTC.